This TCR beta chain appears in the sequencing data of a study of graft-versus-host responses after intestinal transplantation. Overall study findings and caveats: Investigators detected GvH clones in recipient marrow, with some emerging earlier in ileum or blood.

Germline V gene sequence: CDR1 LNHDA, CDR2 SQIVND (reference sequence). V dropped 7 bases and J dropped 4 bases, with 13 bases sitting between them. There are 13 residues in the CDR3. The table lists this clone with a few counts. What it binds is unknown. This table comes from immunoSEQ multiplex PCR, and its TCRdb copy is limited to in-frame clones, with some not included. The data contain approximately 80,000 clones, roughly 89% of them singletons. The sequence was obtained from a human donor who received an intestinal transplant. This chain uses TRBV19 with TRBJ1-1; possibly TRBD1 for D (5 bases). Sequenced here: unstimulated CD4+ T cells sorted from spleen or lymph node cells, sampled before intestinal transplant. The CDR3 region is CASTPGRGTEAFF. In DNA, the CDR3 is TGTGCCAGTACACCAGGGCGGGGCACTGAAGCTTTCTTT.